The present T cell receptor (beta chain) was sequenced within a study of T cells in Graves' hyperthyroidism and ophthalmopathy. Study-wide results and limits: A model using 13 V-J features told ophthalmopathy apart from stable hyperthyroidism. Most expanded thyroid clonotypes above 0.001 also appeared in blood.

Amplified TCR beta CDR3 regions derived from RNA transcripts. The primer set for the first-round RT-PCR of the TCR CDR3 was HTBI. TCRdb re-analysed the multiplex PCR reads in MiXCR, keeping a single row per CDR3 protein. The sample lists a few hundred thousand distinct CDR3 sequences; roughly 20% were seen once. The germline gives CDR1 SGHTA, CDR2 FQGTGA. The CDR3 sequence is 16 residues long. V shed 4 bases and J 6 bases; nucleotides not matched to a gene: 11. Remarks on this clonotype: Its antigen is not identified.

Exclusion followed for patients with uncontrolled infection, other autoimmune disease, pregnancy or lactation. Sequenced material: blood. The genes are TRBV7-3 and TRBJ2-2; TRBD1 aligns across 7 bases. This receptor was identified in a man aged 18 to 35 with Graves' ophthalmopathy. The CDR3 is CASSSTPPTGSGELFF. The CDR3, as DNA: TGTGCCAGCAGCTCAACCCCACCGACAGGGTCCGGGGAGCTGTTTTTT.